The clone carrying this T cell receptor beta chain has just a few counts. Its antigen is still unknown. The library targeted TCRbeta and was prepared with unique molecular identifiers. From the PCR reads, TCRdb called clonotypes with MiXCR, one entry per CDR3 protein. The sample records around 450,000 distinct CDR3 sequences, about 17% being singletons. This record belongs to a study of T-cell reconstitution after alpha-beta-depleted transplantation in children. Study-level findings and limits: Certain patients had high TCRbeta diversity at day 60, and it came from recipient T cells and thymic progenitors that survived. A year had passed since transplant, and T-cell counts and diversity by then came mostly from newly produced T cells. Reported findings indicate that, about two months after transplant, alpha-beta T cells came from several hundred expanded clones, which were derived from non-depleted graft cells.

The receptor was isolated from a boy younger than two who had a stem cell transplant for Wiskott-Aldrich syndrome, so the T cells may come from the graft donor. Sequenced here: PBMCs, mostly from graft donor cells, sampled 360 days after TCRalphabeta/CD19-depleted stem cell transplant.

The CDR3 reads CASSLGGLAGSEQFF. In DNA form, the CDR3 reads TGTGCCAGCAGCTTAGGAGGACTAGCGGGGTCTGAGCAGTTCTTC. The chain has TRBV11-2 and TRBJ2-1; TRBD2 agrees at 12 bases. Trimming at V came to 1 base and at J to 9 bases, leaving 4 bases not matched to a gene. The CDR3 has 15 amino acids. CDR1 and CDR2 from the germline V gene are SGHAT and FQNNGV. Full variable domain (missing parts from reference TRBV11-2 and TRBJ2-1): EAGVAQSPRYKIIEKRQSVAFWCNPISGHATLYWYQQILGQGPKLLIQFQNNGVVDDSQLPKDRFSAERLKGVDSTLKIQPAKLEDSAVYLCASSLGGLAGSEQFFGPGTRLTVL.